One T cell receptor beta chain is described in this entry. Germline trimming cut 6 bases from V and 2 bases from J; bases unmatched to any gene: 15. This CDR3 region has 17 residues. Germline CDR1 and CDR2: MDHEN and SYDVKM. From the reads, TCRdb called clonotypes with MiXCR, one entry per CDR3 protein. This table has some 700,000 distinct CDR3 sequences, approximately 34% appearing once. These data come from a study of T cell repertoires in cytomegalovirus infection. This chain joins TRBV28 and TRBJ2-7; the match to TRBD1 covers 8 bases. This clonotype was sampled from a human donor in good health (CMV status not recorded). Some clones in this sample may be carry-over from other donors' samples. The sequenced sample was PBMCs. CDR3 DNA: TGTGCCAGCAGGCCTGGACAGGGAAATTCCTGGGCCTACGAGCAGTACTTC. Translating it yields CASRPGQGNSWAYEQYF.